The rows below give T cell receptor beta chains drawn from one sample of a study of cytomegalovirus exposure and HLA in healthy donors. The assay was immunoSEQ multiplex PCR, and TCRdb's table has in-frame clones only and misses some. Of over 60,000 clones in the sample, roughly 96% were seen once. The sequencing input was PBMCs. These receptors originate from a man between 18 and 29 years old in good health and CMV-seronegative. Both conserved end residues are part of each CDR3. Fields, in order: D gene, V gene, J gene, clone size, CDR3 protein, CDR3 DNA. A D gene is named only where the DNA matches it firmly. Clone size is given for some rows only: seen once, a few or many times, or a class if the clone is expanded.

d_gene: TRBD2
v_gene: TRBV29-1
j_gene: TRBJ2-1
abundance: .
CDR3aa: CSVAGGRNEQFF
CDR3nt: TGCAGCGTTGCGGGAGGGCGTAATGAGCAGTTCTTC

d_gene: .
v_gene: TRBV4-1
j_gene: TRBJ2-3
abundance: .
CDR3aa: CASSLAQGQDTQYF
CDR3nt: TGCGCCAGCAGCCTGGCGCAGGGCCAAGATACGCAGTATTTT

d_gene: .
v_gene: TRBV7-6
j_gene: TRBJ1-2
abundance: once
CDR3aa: CASSRAGHSPSGGYTF
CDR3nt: TGTGCCAGCAGCCGAGCCGGACATTCTCCCTCCGGGGGCTACACCTTC

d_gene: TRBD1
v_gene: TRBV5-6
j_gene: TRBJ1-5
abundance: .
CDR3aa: CASSLGQGDQPQHF
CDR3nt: TGTGCCAGCAGCTTGGGACAGGGGGATCAGCCCCAGCATTTT

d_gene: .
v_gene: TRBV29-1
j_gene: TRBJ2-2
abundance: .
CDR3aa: CSVEEQVSGELFF
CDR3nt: TGCAGCGTTGAAGAACAAGTGTCCGGGGAGCTGTTTTTT

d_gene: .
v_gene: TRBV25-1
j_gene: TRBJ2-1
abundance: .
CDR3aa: CASSESTLAPGEQFF
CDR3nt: TGTGCCAGCAGTGAATCAACGCTTGCTCCGGGAGAGCAGTTCTTC

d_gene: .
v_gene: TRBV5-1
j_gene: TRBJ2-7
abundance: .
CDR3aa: CASSLGRGGSYEQYF
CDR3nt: TGCGCCAGCAGCTTGGGGAGGGGGGGTTCCTACGAGCAGTACTTC

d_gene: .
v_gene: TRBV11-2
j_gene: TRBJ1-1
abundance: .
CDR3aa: CASSPGIGGRDTEAFF
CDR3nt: TGTGCCAGCAGCCCAGGGATTGGGGGCCGCGACACTGAAGCTTTCTTT

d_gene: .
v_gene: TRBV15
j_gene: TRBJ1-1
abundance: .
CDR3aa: CATSRDLTGMNTEAFF
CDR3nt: TGTGCCACCAGCAGAGATCTGACAGGAATGAACACTGAAGCTTTCTTT

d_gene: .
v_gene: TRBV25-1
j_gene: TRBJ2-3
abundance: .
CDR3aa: CASSGPTRPDTQYF
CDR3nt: TGTGCCAGCAGTGGCCCGACTAGACCAGATACGCAGTATTTT

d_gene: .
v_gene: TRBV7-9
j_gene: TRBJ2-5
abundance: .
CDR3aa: CASSPRAHTQYF
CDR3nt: TGTGCCAGCAGCCCACGAGCCCATACCCAGTACTTC

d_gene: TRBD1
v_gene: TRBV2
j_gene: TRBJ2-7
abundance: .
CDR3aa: CASRRPGQGYEQYF
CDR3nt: TGTGCCAGCAGACGACCGGGACAGGGGTACGAGCAGTACTTC

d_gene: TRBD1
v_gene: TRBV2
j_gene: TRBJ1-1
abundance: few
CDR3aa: CASSEPGQGRGTEAFF
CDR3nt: TGTGCCAGCTCGGAACCGGGACAGGGTCGGGGCACTGAAGCTTTCTTT

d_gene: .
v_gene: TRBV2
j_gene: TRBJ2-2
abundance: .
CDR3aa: CASTGVPQGTGELFF
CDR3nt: TGTGCCAGCACCGGAGTTCCCCAGGGAACCGGGGAGCTGTTTTTT

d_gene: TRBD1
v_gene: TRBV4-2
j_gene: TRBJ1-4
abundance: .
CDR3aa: CASSQGPGKLGQATEKLFF
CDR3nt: TGTGCCAGCAGCCAAGGACCGGGGAAGCTGGGACAGGCAACCGAAAAACTGTTTTTT

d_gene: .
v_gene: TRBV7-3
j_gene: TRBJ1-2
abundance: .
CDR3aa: CASSLGGGNSKGYTF
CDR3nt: TGTGCCAGCAGCTTAGGTGGGGGGAATAGTAAGGGCTACACCTTC

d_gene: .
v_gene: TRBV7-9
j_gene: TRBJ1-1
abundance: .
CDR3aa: CASSFTGLGDTEAFF
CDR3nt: TGTGCCAGCAGCTTTACAGGGCTGGGGGACACTGAAGCTTTCTTT

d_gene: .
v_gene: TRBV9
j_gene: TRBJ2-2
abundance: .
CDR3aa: CASSVRTADTGELFF
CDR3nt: TGTGCCAGCAGCGTAAGGACAGCGGACACCGGGGAGCTGTTTTTT

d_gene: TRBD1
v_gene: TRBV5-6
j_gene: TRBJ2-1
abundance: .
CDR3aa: CASSLGTVLATQFF
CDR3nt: TGTGCCAGCAGCTTAGGGACAGTCTTGGCGACGCAGTTCTTC

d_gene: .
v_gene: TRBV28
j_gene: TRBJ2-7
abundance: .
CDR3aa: CATNYRSGYEQYF
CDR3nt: TGTGCCACCAATTACCGGAGCGGCTACGAGCAGTACTTC

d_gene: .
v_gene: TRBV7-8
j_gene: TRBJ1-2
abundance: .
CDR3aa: CASSSPPRVGYTF
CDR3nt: TGTGCCAGCAGCTCGCCCCCCAGGGTCGGCTACACCTTC

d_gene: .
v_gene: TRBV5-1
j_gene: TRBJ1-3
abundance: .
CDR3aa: CASSLGHGNTIYF
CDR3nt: TGCGCCAGCAGCTTGGGACACGGAAACACCATATATTTT

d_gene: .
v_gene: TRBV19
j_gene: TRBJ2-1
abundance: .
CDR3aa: CASSGDYYNEQFF
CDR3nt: TGTGCCAGTAGCGGGGATTACTACAATGAGCAGTTCTTC

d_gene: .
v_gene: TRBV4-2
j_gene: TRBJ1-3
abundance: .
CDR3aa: CASSRPDSPSGNTIYF
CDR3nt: TGTGCCAGCAGCCGCCCGGACAGTCCCTCTGGAAACACCATATATTTT

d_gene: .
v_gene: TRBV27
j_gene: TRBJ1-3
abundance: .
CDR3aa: CASRTTGISGNTIYF
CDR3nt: TGTGCCAGCAGGACAACAGGGATCTCTGGAAACACCATATATTTT

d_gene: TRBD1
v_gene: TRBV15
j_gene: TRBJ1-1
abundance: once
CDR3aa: CATSRGIQGTNTEAFF
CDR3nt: TGTGCCACCAGCAGGGGGATACAGGGGACGAACACTGAAGCTTTCTTT

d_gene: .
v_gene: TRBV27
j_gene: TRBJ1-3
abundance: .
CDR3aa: CASRRLLGNTIYF
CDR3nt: TGTGCCAGCAGAAGACTCTTAGGAAACACCATATATTTT

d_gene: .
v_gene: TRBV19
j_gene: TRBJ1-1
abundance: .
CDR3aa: CASSIMGGSTEAFF
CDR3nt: TGTGCCAGTAGTATAATGGGGGGAAGCACTGAAGCTTTCTTT

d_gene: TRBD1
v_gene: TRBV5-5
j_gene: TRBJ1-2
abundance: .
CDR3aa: CASSLEGAFGYTF
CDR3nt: TGTGCCAGCAGCTTGGAGGGGGCGTTTGGCTACACCTTC

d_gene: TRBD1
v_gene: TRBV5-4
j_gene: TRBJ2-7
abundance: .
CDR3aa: CASSRGQESSYEQYF
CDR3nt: TGTGCCAGCAGTCGAGGACAGGAGTCCTCCTACGAGCAGTACTTC

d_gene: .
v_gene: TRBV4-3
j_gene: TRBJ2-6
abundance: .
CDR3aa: CASSQDGRVGANVLTF
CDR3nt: TGCGCCAGCAGCCAAGATGGCAGGGTTGGGGCCAACGTCCTGACTTTC

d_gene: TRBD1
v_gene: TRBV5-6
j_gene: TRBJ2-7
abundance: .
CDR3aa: CASSLVDRAGEQYF
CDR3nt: TGTGCCAGCAGCTTGGTGGACAGGGCGGGCGAGCAGTACTTC

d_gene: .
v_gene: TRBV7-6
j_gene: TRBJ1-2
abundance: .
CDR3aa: CASSPGASGNYGYTF
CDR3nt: TGTGCCAGCAGCCCAGGGGCCAGTGGGAACTATGGCTACACCTTC

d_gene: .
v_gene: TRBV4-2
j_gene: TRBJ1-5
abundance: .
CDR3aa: CASSQDAGNNQPQHF
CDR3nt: TGTGCCAGCAGCCAAGATGCAGGGAACAATCAGCCCCAGCATTTT

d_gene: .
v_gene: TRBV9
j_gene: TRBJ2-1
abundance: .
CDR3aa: CASSVAPGFVNEQFF
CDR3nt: TGTGCCAGCAGCGTAGCTCCGGGTTTTGTCAATGAGCAGTTCTTC

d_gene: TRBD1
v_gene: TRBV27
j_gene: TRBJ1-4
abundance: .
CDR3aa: CASSSPGQANEKLFF
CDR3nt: TGTGCCAGCAGTTCTCCGGGACAGGCTAATGAAAAACTGTTTTTT

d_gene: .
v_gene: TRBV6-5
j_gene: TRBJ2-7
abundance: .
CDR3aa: CASSPVGGGAYEQYF
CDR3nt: TGTGCCAGCAGCCCAGTTGGAGGGGGGGCCTACGAGCAGTACTTC

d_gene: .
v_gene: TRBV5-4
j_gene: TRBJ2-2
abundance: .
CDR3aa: CASSFYAGELFF
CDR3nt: TGTGCCAGCAGTTTCTACGCCGGGGAGCTGTTTTTT

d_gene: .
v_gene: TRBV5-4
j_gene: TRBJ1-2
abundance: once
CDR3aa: CASSLATDTNYGYTF
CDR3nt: TGTGCCAGCAGCTTGGCCACAGACACTAACTATGGCTACACCTTC

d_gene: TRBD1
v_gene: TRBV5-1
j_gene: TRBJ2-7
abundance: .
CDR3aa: CASSLTGVYEQYF
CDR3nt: TGCGCCAGCAGCCTGACAGGGGTTTACGAGCAGTACTTC

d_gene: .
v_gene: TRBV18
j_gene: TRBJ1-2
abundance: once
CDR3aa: CASSPGPDGYTF
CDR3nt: TGTGCCAGCTCACCAGGTCCGGATGGCTACACCTTC

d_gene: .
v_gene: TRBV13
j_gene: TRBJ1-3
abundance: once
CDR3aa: CASSLFSVAGSGNTIYF
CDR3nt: TGTGCCAGCAGCTTGTTTTCAGTTGCGGGCTCTGGAAACACCATATATTTT

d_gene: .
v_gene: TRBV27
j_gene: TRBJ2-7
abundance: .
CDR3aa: CASSYRTMTGNYEQYF
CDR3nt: TGTGCCAGCAGTTACAGAACGATGACAGGAAATTACGAGCAGTACTTC

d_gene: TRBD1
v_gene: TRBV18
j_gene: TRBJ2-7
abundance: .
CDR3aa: CASSDRGTGDHEQYF
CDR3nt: TGTGCCAGCTCAGACAGGGGGACAGGTGACCACGAGCAGTACTTC

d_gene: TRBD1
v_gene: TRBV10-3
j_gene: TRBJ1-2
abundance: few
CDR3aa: CATHQGEANYGYTF
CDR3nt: TGTGCCACCCACCAGGGGGAGGCTAACTATGGCTACACCTTC

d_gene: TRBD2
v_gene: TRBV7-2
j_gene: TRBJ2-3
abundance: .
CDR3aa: CASSSTSGGRTQYF
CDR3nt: TGTGCCAGCAGCTCCACTAGCGGGGGCCGTACGCAGTATTTT

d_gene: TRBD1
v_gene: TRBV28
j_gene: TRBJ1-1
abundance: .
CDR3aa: CASSPTPTGVNTEAFF
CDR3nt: TGTGCCAGCAGTCCTACCCCGACAGGGGTGAACACTGAAGCTTTCTTT

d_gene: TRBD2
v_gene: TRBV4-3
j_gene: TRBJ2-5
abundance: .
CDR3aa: CASSQGGLAGGPSDTQYF
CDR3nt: TGCGCCAGCAGCCAAGGGGGGCTAGCGGGGGGGCCTAGCGATACCCAGTACTTC

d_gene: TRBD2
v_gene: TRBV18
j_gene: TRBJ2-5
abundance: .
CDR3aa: CASSPFTSGGQETQYF
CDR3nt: TGTGCCAGCTCACCGTTCACTAGCGGGGGCCAAGAGACCCAGTACTTC

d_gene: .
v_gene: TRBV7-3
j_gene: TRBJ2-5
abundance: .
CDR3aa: CASSLGSGETQYF
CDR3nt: TGTGCCAGCAGCTTGGGGAGCGGGGAGACCCAGTACTTC

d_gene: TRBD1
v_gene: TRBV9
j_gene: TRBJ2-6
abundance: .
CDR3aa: CASSVLDRGAGANVLTF
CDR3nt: TGTGCCAGCAGCGTTTTGGACAGGGGGGCTGGGGCCAACGTCCTGACTTTC

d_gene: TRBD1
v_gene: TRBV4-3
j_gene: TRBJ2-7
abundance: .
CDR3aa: CASSQDRGDYEQYF
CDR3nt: TGCGCCAGCAGCCAGGACAGGGGGGACTACGAGCAGTACTTC

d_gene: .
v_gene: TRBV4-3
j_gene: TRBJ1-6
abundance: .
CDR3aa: CASSQASLYNSPLHF
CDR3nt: TGCGCCAGCAGCCAAGCCTCCCTCTATAATTCACCCCTCCACTTT

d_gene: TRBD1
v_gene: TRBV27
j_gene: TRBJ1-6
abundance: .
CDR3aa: CASSVTGGGSPLHF
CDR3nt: TGTGCCAGCAGTGTAACAGGGGGCGGTTCACCCCTCCACTTT

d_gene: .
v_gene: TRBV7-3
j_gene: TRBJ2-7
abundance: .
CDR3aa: CASSAGGGSGEQYF
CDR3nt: TGTGCCAGCAGCGCTGGGGGAGGAAGTGGCGAGCAGTACTTC

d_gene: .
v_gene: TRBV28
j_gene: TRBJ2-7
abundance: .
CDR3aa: CATHPRAGLAYEQYF
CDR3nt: TGTGCCACCCACCCCAGGGCGGGATTAGCCTACGAGCAGTACTTC

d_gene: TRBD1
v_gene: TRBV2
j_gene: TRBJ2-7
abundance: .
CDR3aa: CASNDPVTGYEQYF
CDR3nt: TGTGCCAGCAACGACCCGGTGACAGGGTACGAGCAGTACTTC

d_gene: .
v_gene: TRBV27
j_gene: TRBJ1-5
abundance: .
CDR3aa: CASSFRGMNQPQHF
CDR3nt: TGTGCCAGCAGTTTCAGAGGGATGAATCAGCCCCAGCATTTT

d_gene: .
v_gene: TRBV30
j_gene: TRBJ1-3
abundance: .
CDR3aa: CASHSGNTIYF
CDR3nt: TGTGCCTCACACTCTGGAAACACCATATATTTT